The rows below give T cell receptor beta chains drawn from one sample of a study of T cell responses to AZD1222 COVID-19 vaccine. Clones were read by immunoSEQ multiplex PCR, and TCRdb kept only the in-frame ones, dropping some. The table has approximately 120,000 clones, more than 80% seen once. Sequenced here: peripheral blood, sampled on day 0 of AZD1222 vaccination. The receptor set was obtained from an adult in good health. CDR3s include the opening cysteine and the closing phenylalanine or tryptophan. A D gene is named only where the DNA matches it firmly. Some rows mark clone size as missing; the rest say once, few, many or name a class of expanded clone.

j_gene: TRBJ1-2; d_gene: -; abundance: -; v_gene: TRBV28; len: 14; CDR3aa: CASRLTLGVHGYTF; CDR3nt: TGTGCCAGCAGACTAACATTAGGGGTACATGGCTACACCTTC
j_gene: TRBJ1-2; d_gene: TRBD1; abundance: -; v_gene: TRBV6-1; len: 14; CDR3aa: CASSEGDRGHGYTF; CDR3nt: TGTGCCAGCAGTGAAGGAGACAGGGGGCATGGCTACACCTTC
j_gene: TRBJ1-4; d_gene: -; abundance: -; v_gene: TRBV19; len: 12; CDR3aa: CASSSTREKLFF; CDR3nt: TGTGCCAGTAGTTCGACTCGCGAAAAACTGTTTTTT
j_gene: TRBJ2-7; d_gene: TRBD2; abundance: -; v_gene: TRBV6-6; len: 19; CDR3aa: CASSQRTSGRLFGFYEQYF; CDR3nt: TGTGCCAGCAGTCAAAGGACTAGCGGGAGGTTGTTCGGTTTCTACGAGCAGTACTTC
j_gene: TRBJ2-2; d_gene: TRBD2; abundance: -; v_gene: TRBV25-1; len: 17; CDR3aa: CASSEWGTSGSAGELFF; CDR3nt: TGTGCCAGCAGTGAATGGGGGACTAGCGGGAGCGCCGGGGAGCTGTTTTTT
j_gene: TRBJ2-7; d_gene: -; abundance: -; v_gene: TRBV7-9; len: 14; CDR3aa: CASSLAGVHYEQYF; CDR3nt: TGTGCCAGCAGCTTAGCGGGAGTCCACTACGAGCAGTACTTC
j_gene: TRBJ2-7; d_gene: TRBD1; abundance: -; v_gene: TRBV5-1; len: 17; CDR3aa: CASSLDLTGGIENEQYF; CDR3nt: TGCGCCAGCAGCTTAGATCTGACAGGGGGCATAGAGAACGAGCAGTACTTC
j_gene: TRBJ2-6; d_gene: -; abundance: -; v_gene: TRBV2; len: 16; CDR3aa: CASSKTSISGANVLTF; CDR3nt: TGTGCCAGCAGTAAAACTAGTATCTCTGGGGCCAACGTCCTGACTTTC
j_gene: TRBJ2-1; d_gene: TRBD1; abundance: -; v_gene: TRBV6-5; len: 12; CDR3aa: CASSLDRSEQFF; CDR3nt: TGTGCCAGCAGCCTGGACAGGTCTGAGCAGTTCTTC
j_gene: TRBJ2-1; d_gene: -; abundance: -; v_gene: TRBV7-9; len: 11; CDR3aa: CASSLNQIGFF; CDR3nt: TGTGCCAGCAGCTTAAACCAAATCGGGTTCTTC
j_gene: TRBJ2-5; d_gene: -; abundance: -; v_gene: TRBV2; len: 11; CDR3aa: CASTRRETQYF; CDR3nt: TGTGCCAGCACCAGGCGGGAGACCCAGTACTTC
j_gene: TRBJ1-2; d_gene: -; abundance: -; v_gene: TRBV14; len: 12; CDR3aa: CASSQTEYGYTF; CDR3nt: TGTGCCAGCAGCCAGACGGAGTATGGCTACACCTTC
j_gene: TRBJ2-7; d_gene: -; abundance: -; v_gene: TRBV9; len: 15; CDR3aa: CASSVEDGDSYEQYF; CDR3nt: TGTGCCAGCAGCGTAGAGGACGGGGATTCCTACGAGCAGTACTTC
j_gene: TRBJ2-7; d_gene: -; abundance: -; v_gene: TRBV3-1/TRBV3-2; len: 14; CDR3aa: CASSQAQGGSQQYF; CDR3nt: TGTGCCAGCAGCCAAGCACAGGGAGGCTCGCAGCAGTACTTC
j_gene: TRBJ2-7; d_gene: -; abundance: -; v_gene: TRBV4-1; len: 15; CDR3aa: CASSLRSGKEGEQYF; CDR3nt: TGCGCCAGCAGCCTCAGGTCAGGGAAGGAGGGCGAGCAGTACTTC
j_gene: TRBJ2-3; d_gene: -; abundance: -; v_gene: TRBV24-1; len: 15; CDR3aa: CATSDYAQDTDTQYF; CDR3nt: TGTGCCACCAGTGATTATGCACAAGACACAGATACGCAGTATTTT
j_gene: TRBJ2-2; d_gene: TRBD2; abundance: -; v_gene: TRBV7-9; len: 19; CDR3aa: CASSPFHTPRGGSTGELFF; CDR3nt: TGTGCCAGCAGCCCATTCCACACTCCCCGCGGGGGATCGACCGGGGAGCTGTTTTTT
j_gene: TRBJ2-1; d_gene: -; abundance: -; v_gene: TRBV28; len: 20; CDR3aa: CASSRFSLAGGPGGPNEQFF; CDR3nt: TGTGCCAGCAGTCGTTTTTCACTCGCAGGGGGACCGGGGGGCCCCAATGAGCAGTTCTTC
j_gene: TRBJ2-1; d_gene: -; abundance: -; v_gene: TRBV28; len: 14; CDR3aa: CASSARSSYNEQFF; CDR3nt: TGTGCCAGCAGTGCAAGAAGCTCCTACAATGAGCAGTTCTTC
j_gene: TRBJ1-2; d_gene: TRBD1; abundance: -; v_gene: TRBV30; len: 15; CDR3aa: CAWSVTDRMAGGYTF; CDR3nt: TGTGCCTGGAGTGTCACGGACAGGATGGCTGGTGGCTACACCTTC
j_gene: TRBJ1-4; d_gene: -; abundance: -; v_gene: TRBV4-1; len: 15; CDR3aa: CASSQDDSTNEKLFF; CDR3nt: TGCGCCAGCAGCCAAGATGACTCAACTAATGAAAAACTGTTTTTT
j_gene: TRBJ2-5; d_gene: TRBD2; abundance: few; v_gene: TRBV11-2; len: 16; CDR3aa: CASSLDGTTLGETQYF; CDR3nt: TGTGCCAGCAGCTTAGACGGGACTACATTGGGGGAGACCCAGTACTTC
j_gene: TRBJ1-1; d_gene: TRBD1; abundance: -; v_gene: TRBV27; len: 17; CDR3aa: CASSLQPGTDMNTEAFF; CDR3nt: TGTGCCAGCAGTCTTCAACCAGGGACAGACATGAACACTGAAGCTTTCTTT
j_gene: TRBJ2-1; d_gene: TRBD2; abundance: -; v_gene: TRBV6-5; len: 14; CDR3aa: CASTSGGSYNEQFF; CDR3nt: TGTGCCAGCACCTCCGGCGGGAGCTACAATGAGCAGTTCTTC
j_gene: TRBJ1-2; d_gene: TRBD1; abundance: once; v_gene: TRBV29-1; len: 12; CDR3aa: CSVEQGAEGYTF; CDR3nt: TGCAGCGTTGAGCAGGGGGCGGAGGGCTACACCTTC
j_gene: TRBJ2-5; d_gene: TRBD2; abundance: -; v_gene: TRBV19; len: 15; CDR3aa: CASSMPWEGPETQYF; CDR3nt: TGTGCCAGTAGTATGCCTTGGGAGGGACCGGAGACCCAGTACTTC
j_gene: TRBJ1-2; d_gene: -; abundance: -; v_gene: TRBV4-1; len: 13; CDR3aa: CASSQRGGAGYTF; CDR3nt: TGCGCCAGCAGCCAACGGGGAGGGGCTGGCTACACCTTC
j_gene: TRBJ2-7; d_gene: -; abundance: once; v_gene: TRBV7-9; len: 15; CDR3aa: CASSLVMGISYEQYF; CDR3nt: TGTGCCAGCAGCTTAGTAATGGGGATCTCCTACGAGCAGTACTTC
j_gene: TRBJ2-7; d_gene: -; abundance: -; v_gene: TRBV13; len: 14; CDR3aa: CASSLEPSSYEQYF; CDR3nt: TGTGCCAGCAGCTTAGAACCCTCCTCGTACGAGCAGTACTTC
j_gene: TRBJ1-5; d_gene: -; abundance: -; v_gene: TRBV6-6; len: 15; CDR3aa: CASSYSENSNQPQHF; CDR3nt: TGTGCCAGCAGTTACTCCGAAAATAGCAATCAGCCCCAGCATTTT
j_gene: TRBJ2-3; d_gene: TRBD1; abundance: once; v_gene: TRBV5-4; len: 16; CDR3aa: CASSLLSGTGPDTQYF; CDR3nt: TGTGCCAGCAGCTTGTTGTCCGGGACAGGGCCCGATACGCAGTATTTT
j_gene: TRBJ2-2; d_gene: -; abundance: -; v_gene: TRBV11-2; len: 15; CDR3aa: CASSFHTPNTGELFF; CDR3nt: TGTGCCAGCAGCTTTCACACCCCGAACACCGGGGAGCTGTTTTTT
j_gene: TRBJ1-5; d_gene: -; abundance: -; v_gene: TRBV28; len: 13; CDR3aa: CASSPLGSQPQHF; CDR3nt: TGTGCCAGCAGTCCCCTAGGGTCCCAGCCCCAGCATTTT
j_gene: TRBJ2-7; d_gene: TRBD2; abundance: -; v_gene: TRBV9; len: 13; CDR3aa: CASGGLAGGEQYF; CDR3nt: TGTGCCAGCGGGGGACTAGCGGGAGGGGAGCAGTACTTC
j_gene: TRBJ2-3; d_gene: -; abundance: -; v_gene: TRBV9; len: 17; CDR3aa: CASSVAPLARGTDTQYF; CDR3nt: TGTGCCAGCAGCGTAGCTCCACTAGCAAGGGGCACAGATACGCAGTATTTT
j_gene: TRBJ1-5; d_gene: -; abundance: -; v_gene: TRBV27; len: 15; CDR3aa: CASSSREAPYQPQHF; CDR3nt: TGTGCCAGCAGTTCGCGGGAGGCCCCGTATCAGCCCCAGCATTTT
j_gene: TRBJ1-1; d_gene: -; abundance: -; v_gene: TRBV11-3; len: 13; CDR3aa: CASSLVGDTEAFF; CDR3nt: TGTGCCAGCAGCTTAGTAGGAGACACTGAAGCTTTCTTT